Sequencing of this T cell receptor (beta chain) was carried out in a study of shared clonotypes between healthy human individuals (dated by TCRdb to the early 2020s). For the study in its entirety: The cohort included three men and two women between 18 and 49 years of age. Per donor, leukapheresis produced somewhere between about 0.85 and 9.5 billion PBMCs. To estimate repertoire size and how much clonotypes are shared between individuals, the study performed deep sequencing of blood TCR repertoires from roughly five healthy adults. For each donor, CD4 naive and CD4 memory were each given three plates, CD8 naive was given two plates, and CD8 memory was given one plate. Different laboratories and diverse techniques were used to prepare libraries and sequence TCR repertoires, to increase sequencing depth and limit assay-specific biases. Overall results and qualifications from the work: About 5% of naive CD4, 3.5% of naive CD8, 2.3% of memory CD4, and about 0.4% of memory CD8 clonotypes were shared across several donors. Estimated clonotype richness was generally larger for naive than for memory subsets. Higher generation probabilities were observed for clonotypes shared by all four sorted-subset donors than for non-shared clonotypes. Because the study included a small number of donors, the genetic and exposure-history diversity represented was limited. Even with the large sequencing depth, rarefaction of the sorted-subset datasets indicated that sequencing was incomplete. Sampling was restricted to blood, and TCR repertoires in tissues likely differ from the TCR repertoires found in blood. Pairwise subsampling led to the expectation that sequencing depth would affect the degree of clonotype sharing among donors.

The donors were healthy, HIV-negative adults with no recently reported acute infections or vaccinations. Every donor was a Caucasian adult residing in Nashville, Tennessee, USA. CD4+ T cells were enriched by magnetic negative selection, after which naive cells were positively selected on CD45RA and the negative fraction was taken as the memory subset. After blood collection by leukapheresis, PBMCs were isolated using Ficoll-Histopaque density gradient centrifugation and then cryopreserved in the vapor phase of liquid nitrogen. Purity and quantity of every magnetically sorted T cell population were checked by analytical flow cytometry. Genomic DNA was isolated from each sorted fraction and quantified by UV absorbance on a Nanodrop 2000c. TCR CDR3 regions were amplified from genomic DNA by multiplex PCR using the deep immunoSEQ assay. Genomic DNA extracted from each cell subset was distributed evenly over all wells of several immunoSEQ 96-well plates, and each plate served as one replicate. For sorted subsets, approximately 200 ng of genomic DNA, equivalent to 25,000 to 35,000 T cell genomes, went into each replicate PCR. The purified libraries were quantified using a Qubit 3.0 fluorometer, sized with a Bioanalyzer 2100, and then quantified again using the KAPA Library Quantification kit. Every immunoSEQ 96-well plate was sequenced on a separate single-read 150-cycle Illumina NextSeq 550 flow cell. On the study's bioinformatics: Because only junctional sequences without quality scores were contained in the immunoSEQ output, filtering matching that applied to full-length reads could not be performed. To assign V/J genes and CDR3, sequences were annotated against IMGT germline references using PyIR, a Python wrapper for IgBLAST v1.9. Reads were removed for weak V/J assignments (E-value above 1e-6), missing CDR3, stop codons, out-of-frame junctions, or ambiguous translated residues. V3J clonotypes were defined as sequences sharing the same inferred V gene, J gene, and CDR3 amino acid sequence. To compute the percentage overlap between repertoires, the number of shared unique clonotypes was divided by the size of the smaller repertoire. Repertoire richness was assessed with RTK rarefaction, the Chao1 estimator, and Recon v2.1 estimates of unobserved clonotypes. Generation probabilities for all TCRbeta clonotypes obtained by the gDNA method from a few donors were computed using OLGA. The table was pulled from immuneACCESS by TCRdb, which kept in-frame rearrangements only. Such tables lose some clones; where checked, under half of the loss comes from unresolved V genes, and the rest has no known cause. V and J calls and clone size are given by that table; D and trimming were obtained from the DNA. The sample records over a million clones, approximately 80% of which are singletons. The ten largest clonotypes hold 0.61% of the sample.

Its CDR3 holds 17 amino acids, cysteine through phenylalanine. This entry keeps only the CDR3 DNA: 51 bases, framed from base 1. CDR1 and CDR2, looked up from the germline V gene, are MGHRA and YSYEKL. Trimming accounts for 1 base at V and 2 bases at J, while the number of junction bases matched to no gene is 11. About this clone itself: The antigen this receptor binds is unknown. No clone much larger than this one lies a single base away; base qualities are absent.

The specimen sequenced was memory CD4+ T cells from PBMCs. The sample's cell subset or site label is to be understood as: CD45RA-negative fraction. In this chain, TRBV4-1 is recombined with TRBJ2-7; a stretch of 7 junction bases matches TRBD2. This receptor was obtained from a young man in good health. Some clones in this sample may be carry-over from other donors' samples. The nucleotide sequence is TGCGCCAGCAGCCAAGGCTTAACTAGCGACGTCACCTACGAGCAGTACTTC. This is translated as CASSQGLTSDVTYEQYF.